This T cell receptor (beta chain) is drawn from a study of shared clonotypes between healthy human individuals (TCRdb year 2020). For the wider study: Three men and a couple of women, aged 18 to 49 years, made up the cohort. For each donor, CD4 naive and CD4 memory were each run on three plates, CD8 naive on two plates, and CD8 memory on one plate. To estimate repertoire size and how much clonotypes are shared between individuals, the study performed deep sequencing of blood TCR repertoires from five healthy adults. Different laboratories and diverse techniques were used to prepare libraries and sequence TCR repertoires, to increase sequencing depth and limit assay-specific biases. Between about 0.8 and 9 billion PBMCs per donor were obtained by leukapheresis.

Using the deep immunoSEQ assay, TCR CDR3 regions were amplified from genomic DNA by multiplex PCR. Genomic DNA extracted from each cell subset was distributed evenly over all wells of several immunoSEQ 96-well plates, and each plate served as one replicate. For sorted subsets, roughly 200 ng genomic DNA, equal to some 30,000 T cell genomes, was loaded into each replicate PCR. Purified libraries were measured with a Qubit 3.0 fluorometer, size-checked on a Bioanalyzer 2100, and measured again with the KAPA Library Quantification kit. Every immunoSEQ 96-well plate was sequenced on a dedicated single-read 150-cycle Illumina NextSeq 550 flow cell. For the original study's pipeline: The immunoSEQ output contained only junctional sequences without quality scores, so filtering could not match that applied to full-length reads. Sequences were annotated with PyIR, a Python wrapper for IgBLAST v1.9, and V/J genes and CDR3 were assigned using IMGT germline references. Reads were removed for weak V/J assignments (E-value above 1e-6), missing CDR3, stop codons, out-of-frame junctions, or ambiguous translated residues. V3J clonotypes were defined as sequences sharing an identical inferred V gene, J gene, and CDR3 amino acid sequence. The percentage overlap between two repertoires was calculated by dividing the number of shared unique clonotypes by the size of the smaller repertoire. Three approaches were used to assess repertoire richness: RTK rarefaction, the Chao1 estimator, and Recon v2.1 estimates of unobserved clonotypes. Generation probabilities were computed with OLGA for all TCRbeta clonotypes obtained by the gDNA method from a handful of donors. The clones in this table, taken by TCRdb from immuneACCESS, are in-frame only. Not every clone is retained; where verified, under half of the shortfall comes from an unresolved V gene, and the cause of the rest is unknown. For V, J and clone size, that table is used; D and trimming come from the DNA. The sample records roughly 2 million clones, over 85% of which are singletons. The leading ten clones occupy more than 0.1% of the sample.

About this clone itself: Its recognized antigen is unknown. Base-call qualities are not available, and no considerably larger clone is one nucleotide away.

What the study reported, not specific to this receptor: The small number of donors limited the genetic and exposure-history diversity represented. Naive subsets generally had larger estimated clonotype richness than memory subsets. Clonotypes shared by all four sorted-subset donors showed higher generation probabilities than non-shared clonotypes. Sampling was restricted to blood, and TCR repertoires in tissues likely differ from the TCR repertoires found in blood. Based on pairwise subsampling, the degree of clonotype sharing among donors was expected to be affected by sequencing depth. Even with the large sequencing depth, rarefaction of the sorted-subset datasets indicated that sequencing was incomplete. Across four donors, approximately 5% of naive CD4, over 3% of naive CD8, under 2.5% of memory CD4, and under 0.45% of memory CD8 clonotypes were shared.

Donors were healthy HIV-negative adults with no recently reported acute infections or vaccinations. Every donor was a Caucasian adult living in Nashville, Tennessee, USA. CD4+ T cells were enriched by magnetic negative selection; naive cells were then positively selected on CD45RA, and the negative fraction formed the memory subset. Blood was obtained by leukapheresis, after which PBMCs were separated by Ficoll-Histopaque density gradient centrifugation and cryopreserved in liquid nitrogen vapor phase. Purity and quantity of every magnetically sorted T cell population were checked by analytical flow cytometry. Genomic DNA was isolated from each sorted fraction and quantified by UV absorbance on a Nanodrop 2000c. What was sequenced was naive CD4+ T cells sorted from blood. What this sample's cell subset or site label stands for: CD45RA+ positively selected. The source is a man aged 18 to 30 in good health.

This receptor has the CDR3 CASSLDRGYSPLHF. The DNA sequence is TGTGCCAGCAGCTTAGACAGGGGCTATTCACCCCTCCACTTT. This chain joins TRBV13 to TRBJ1-6; 7 bases in the junction line up with TRBD1. For CDR1 and CDR2, the germline V gene (reference sequence) lists PRHDT and FYEKMQ. After removal of 1 base from V and 8 bases from J, the junction retains 2 bases not matched to a gene. The CDR3 contains 14 residues, cysteine and phenylalanine counted. The entry retains the CDR3 DNA only, 42 bases that are in frame from base 1.